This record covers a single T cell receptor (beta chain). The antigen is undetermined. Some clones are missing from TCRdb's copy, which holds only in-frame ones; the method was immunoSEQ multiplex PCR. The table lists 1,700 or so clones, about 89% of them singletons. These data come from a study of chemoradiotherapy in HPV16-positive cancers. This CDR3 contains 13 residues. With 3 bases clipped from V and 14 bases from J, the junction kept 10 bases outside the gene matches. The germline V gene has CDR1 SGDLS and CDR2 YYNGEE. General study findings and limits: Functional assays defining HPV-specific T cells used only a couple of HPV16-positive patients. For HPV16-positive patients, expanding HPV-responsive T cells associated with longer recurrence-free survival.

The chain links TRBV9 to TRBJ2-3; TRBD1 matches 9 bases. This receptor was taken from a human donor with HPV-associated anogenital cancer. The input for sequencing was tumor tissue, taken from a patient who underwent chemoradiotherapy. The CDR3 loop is CASSATGQGPGYF. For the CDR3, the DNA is TGTGCCAGCAGCGCGACCGGACAGGGGCCGGGGTATTTT.